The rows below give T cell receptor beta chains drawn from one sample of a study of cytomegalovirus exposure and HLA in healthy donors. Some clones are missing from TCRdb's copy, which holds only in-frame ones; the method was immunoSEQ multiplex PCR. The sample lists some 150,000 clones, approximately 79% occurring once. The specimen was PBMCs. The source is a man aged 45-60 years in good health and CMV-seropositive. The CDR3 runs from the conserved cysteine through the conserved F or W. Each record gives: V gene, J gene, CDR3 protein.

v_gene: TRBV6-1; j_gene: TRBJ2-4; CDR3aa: CASSASGKVSKNIQYF
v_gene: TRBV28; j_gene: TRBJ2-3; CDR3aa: CASSCTSGRSLDTQYF
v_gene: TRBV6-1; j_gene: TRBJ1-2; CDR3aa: CASSARLEGALYGYTF
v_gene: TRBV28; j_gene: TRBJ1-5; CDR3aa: CASSLVSSNQPQHF
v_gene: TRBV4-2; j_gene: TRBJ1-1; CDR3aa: CASSQVLISREEAFF
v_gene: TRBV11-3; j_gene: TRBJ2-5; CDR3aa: CASSSGLAGEEETQYF
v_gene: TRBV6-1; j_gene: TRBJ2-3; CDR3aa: CASSADRSTDTQYF
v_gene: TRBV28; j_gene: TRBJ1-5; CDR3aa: CASSFGPTQHF
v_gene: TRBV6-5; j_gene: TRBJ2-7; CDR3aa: CASSYSGSDSDEQYF
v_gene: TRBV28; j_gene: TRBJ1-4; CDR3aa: CASCAGGAGAEKLFF
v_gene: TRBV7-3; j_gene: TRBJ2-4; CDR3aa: CASSLMPRNIQYF
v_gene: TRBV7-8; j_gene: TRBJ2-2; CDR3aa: CASSLGGSQNTGELFF
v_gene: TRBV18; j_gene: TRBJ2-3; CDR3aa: CASSRSSGHTDTQYF
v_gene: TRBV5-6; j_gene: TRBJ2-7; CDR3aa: CASSRRGGRDEQYF
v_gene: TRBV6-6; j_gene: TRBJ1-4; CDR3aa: CASSRGRDEKLFF
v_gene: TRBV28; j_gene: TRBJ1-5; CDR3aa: CASSSSRGVNQPQHF
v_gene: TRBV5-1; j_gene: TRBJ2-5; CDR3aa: CASSLGLTPEETQYF
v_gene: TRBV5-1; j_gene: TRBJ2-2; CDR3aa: CASSGSSGGGLGTGELFF
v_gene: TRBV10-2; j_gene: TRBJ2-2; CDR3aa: CASSGSGGNTGELFF
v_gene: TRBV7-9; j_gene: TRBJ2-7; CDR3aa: CASSQTVEQYF
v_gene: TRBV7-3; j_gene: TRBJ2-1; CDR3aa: CASSLTSTGLAAYNEQFF
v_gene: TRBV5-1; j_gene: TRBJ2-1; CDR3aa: CASSSRTGQFF
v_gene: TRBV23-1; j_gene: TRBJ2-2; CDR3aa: CASSQGPGTGELFF
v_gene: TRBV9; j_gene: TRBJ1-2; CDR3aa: CASSGDGRGGYTF
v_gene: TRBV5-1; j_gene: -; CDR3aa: CASSLGSGVHEQYF
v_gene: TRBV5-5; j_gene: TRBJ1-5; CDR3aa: CASSFRAFSYSNQPQHF
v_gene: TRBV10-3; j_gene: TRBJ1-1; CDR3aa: CAISGDRVSVHTEAFF
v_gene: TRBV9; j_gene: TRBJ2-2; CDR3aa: CASSGDRVTGELFF